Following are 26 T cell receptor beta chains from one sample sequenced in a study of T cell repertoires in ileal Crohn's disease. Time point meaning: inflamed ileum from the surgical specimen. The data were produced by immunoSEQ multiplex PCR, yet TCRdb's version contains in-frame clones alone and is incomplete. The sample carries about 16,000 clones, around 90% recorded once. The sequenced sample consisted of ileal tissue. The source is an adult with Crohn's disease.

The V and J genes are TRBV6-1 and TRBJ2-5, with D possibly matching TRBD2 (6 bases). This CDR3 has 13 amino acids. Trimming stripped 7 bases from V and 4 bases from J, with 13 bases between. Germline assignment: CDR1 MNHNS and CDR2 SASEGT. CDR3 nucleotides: TGTGCCAGCATGGCCGGGGGTCGAGAGACCCAGTACTTC. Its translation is CASMAGGRETQYF.

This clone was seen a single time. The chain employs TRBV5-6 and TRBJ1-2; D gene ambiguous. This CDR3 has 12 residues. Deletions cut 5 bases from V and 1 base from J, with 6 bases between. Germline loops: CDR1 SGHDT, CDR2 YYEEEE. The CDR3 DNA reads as TGTGCCAGCAGATCTTATAACTATGGCTACACCTTC. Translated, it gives CASRSYNYGYTF.

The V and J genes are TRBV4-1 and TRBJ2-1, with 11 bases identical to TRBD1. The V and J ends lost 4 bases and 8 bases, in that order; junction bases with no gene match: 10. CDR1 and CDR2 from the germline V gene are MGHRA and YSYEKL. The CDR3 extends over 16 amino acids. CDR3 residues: CASSPTWDRGRDEQFF. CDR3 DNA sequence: TGCGCCAGCAGCCCAACCTGGGACAGGGGGAGGGATGAGCAGTTCTTC.

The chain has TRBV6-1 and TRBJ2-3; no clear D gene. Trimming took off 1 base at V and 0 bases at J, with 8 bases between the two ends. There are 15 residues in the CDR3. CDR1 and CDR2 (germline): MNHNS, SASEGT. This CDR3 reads CASSEGQGSTDTQYF. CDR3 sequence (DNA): TGTGCCAGCAGTGAAGGGCAAGGAAGCACAGATACGCAGTATTTT.

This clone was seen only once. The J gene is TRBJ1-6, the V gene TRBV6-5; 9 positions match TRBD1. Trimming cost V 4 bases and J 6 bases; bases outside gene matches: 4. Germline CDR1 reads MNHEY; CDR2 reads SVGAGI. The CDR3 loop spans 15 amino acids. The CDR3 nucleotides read TGTGCCAGCAGTTGGGGGACAGGGCCTAATTCACCCCTCCACTTT. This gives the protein CASSWGTGPNSPLHF.

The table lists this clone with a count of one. CDR3 loop: CASSVGRGDTQYF. As DNA, the CDR3 is TGTGCCAGCAGCGTAGGCCGGGGAGATACGCAGTATTTT. The chain recombines TRBV9 with TRBJ2-3, with D perhaps matching TRBD2 (5 bases). V dropped 0 bases and J dropped 5 bases, with 7 bases sitting between them. The CDR3 spans 13 residues. Germline V gene data show CDR1 as SGDLS and CDR2 as YYNGEE.

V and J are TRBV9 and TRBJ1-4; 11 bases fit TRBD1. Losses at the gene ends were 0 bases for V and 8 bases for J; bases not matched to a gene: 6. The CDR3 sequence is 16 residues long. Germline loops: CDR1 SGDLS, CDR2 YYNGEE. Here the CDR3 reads CASSVGGQGDREKLFF. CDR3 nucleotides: TGTGCCAGCAGCGTAGGGGGACAGGGGGATCGGGAAAAACTGTTTTTT.

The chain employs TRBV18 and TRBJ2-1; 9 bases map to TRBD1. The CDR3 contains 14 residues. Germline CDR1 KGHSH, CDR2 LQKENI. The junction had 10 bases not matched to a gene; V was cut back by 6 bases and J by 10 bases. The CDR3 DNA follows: TGTGCCAGCTCGGAAAACAGGGGGCGCGAGGAGCAGTTCTTC. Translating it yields CASSENRGREEQFF.

The CDR3 region is CASSSTGGFTGELFF. The CDR3 region has the DNA TGTGCCAGCAGCTCTACGGGGGGGTTCACCGGGGAGCTGTTTTTT. V gene TRBV7-2 combines with J gene TRBJ2-2; 8 bases are a match to TRBD2. V trimming: 4 bases; J trimming: 4 bases; junction bases outside the gene matches: 5. The length of the CDR3 is 15 residues. Germline V CDR1 and CDR2: SGHTA, FQGNSA.

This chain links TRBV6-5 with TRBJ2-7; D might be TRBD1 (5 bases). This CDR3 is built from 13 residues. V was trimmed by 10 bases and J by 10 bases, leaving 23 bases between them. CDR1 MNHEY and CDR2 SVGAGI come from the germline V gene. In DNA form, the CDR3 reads TGTGCCACCCTGGGGCCCATCCTACGAGAACAGTACTTC. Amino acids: CATLGPILREQYF.

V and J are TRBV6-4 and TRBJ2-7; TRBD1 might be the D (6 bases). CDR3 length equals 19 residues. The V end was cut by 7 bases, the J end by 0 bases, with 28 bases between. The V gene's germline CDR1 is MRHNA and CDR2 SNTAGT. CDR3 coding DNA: TGTGCCAGCACCTCTCGTTCTTGGGGCGGACAGTTCTCCTCCTACGAGCAGTACTTC. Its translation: CASTSRSWGGQFSSYEQYF.

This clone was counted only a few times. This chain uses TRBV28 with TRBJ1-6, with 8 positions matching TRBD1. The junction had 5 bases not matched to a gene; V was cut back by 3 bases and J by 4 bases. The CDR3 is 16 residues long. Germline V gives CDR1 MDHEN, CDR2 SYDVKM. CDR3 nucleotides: TGTGCCAGCAGTTTCTGGCGGGACAGGTATAATTCACCCCTCCACTTT. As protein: CASSFWRDRYNSPLHF.

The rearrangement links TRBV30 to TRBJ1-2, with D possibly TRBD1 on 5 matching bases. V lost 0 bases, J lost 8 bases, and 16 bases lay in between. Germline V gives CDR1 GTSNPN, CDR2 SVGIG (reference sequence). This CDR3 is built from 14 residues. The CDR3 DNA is TGTGCCTGGAGTGTAAGGACCGACTCAGGGGGCTACACCTTC. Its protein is CAWSVRTDSGGYTF.

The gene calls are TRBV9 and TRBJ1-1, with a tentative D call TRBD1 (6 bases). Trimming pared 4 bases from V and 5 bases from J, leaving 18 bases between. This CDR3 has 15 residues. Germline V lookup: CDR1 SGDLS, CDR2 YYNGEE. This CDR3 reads CASSPSTGRGTEAFF. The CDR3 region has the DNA TGTGCCAGCAGCCCCTCAACAGGGAGGGGAACTGAAGCTTTCTTT.

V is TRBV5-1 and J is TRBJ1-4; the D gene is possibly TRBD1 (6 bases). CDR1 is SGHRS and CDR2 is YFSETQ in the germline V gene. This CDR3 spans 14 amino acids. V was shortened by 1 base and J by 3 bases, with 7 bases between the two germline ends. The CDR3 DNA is TGCGCCAGCAGCTTGCCAGGGGCTAATGAAAAACTGTTTTTT. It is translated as CASSLPGANEKLFF.

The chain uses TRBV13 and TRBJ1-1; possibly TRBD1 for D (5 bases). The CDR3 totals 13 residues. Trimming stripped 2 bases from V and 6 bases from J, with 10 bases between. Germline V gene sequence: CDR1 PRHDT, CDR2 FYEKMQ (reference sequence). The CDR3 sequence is CASSLQGSAEAFF. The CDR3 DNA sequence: TGTGCCAGCAGCTTACAGGGTTCGGCTGAAGCTTTCTTT.

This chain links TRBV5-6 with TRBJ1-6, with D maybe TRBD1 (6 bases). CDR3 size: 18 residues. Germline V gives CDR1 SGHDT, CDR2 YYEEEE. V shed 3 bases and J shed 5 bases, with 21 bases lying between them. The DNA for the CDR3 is TGTGCCAGCAGCTCGAACGTACAGGGTAGGCCAGATAATTCACCCCTCCACTTT. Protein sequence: CASSSNVQGRPDNSPLHF.

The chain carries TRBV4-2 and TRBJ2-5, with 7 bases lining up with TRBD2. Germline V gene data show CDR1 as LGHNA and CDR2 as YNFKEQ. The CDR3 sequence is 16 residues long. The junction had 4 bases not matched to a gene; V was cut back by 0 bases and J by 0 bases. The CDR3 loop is CASSQEIGRDQETQYF. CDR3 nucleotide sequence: TGTGCCAGCAGCCAAGAAATAGGGAGGGACCAAGAGACCCAGTACTTC.

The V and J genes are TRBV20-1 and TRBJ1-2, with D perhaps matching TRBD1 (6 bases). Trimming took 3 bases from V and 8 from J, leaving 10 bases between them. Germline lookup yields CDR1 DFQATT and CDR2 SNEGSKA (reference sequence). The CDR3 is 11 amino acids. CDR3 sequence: CSASWGLGYTF. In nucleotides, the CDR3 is TGCAGTGCTAGTTGGGGGCTGGGCTACACCTTC.

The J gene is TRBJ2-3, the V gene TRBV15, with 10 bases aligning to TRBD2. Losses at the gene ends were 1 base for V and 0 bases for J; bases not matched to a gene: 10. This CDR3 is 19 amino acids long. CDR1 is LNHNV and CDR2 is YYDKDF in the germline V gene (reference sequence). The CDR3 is CATSRGRLAGATSTDTQYF. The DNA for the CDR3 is TGTGCCACCAGCAGAGGTAGGCTAGCGGGGGCCACTAGCACAGATACGCAGTATTTT.

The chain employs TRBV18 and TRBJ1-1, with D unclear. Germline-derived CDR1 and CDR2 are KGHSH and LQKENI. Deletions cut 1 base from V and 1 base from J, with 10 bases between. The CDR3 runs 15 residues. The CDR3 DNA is TGTGCCAGCTCACCACTTCAGGCGTCGAACACTGAAGCTTTCTTT. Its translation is CASSPLQASNTEAFF.

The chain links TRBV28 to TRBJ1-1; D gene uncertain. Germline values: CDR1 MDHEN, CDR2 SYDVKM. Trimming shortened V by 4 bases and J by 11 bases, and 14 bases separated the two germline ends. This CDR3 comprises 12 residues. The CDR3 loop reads CASSYPPLNAFF. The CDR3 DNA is TGTGCCAGCAGTTACCCTCCTTTGAATGCTTTCTTT. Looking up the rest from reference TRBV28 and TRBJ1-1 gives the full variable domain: DVKVTQSSRYLVKRTGEKVFLECVQDMDHENMFWYRQDPGLGLRLIYFSYDVKMKEKGDIPEGYSVSREKKERFSLILESASTNQTSMYLCASSYPPLNAFFGQGTRLTVV.

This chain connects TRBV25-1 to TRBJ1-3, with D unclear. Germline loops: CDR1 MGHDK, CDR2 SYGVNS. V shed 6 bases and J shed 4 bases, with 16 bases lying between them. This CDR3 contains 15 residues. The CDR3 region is CASSFWEGEGNTIYF. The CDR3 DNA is TGTGCCAGCAGCTTTTGGGAGGGCGAGGGAAACACCATATATTTT.

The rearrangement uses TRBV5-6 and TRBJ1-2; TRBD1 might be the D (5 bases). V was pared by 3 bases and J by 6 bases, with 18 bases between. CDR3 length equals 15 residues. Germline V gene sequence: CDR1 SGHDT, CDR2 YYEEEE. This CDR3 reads CASSSGTGSLDGYTF. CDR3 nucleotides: TGTGCCAGCAGCTCCGGGACCGGGTCCCTGGATGGCTACACCTTC.

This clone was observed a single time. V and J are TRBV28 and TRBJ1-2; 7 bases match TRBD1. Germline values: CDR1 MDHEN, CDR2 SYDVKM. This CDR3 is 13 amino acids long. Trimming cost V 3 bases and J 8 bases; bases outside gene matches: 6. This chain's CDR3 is CASSFLQGSGYTF. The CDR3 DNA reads TGTGCCAGCAGTTTCCTACAGGGGAGCGGCTACACCTTC.

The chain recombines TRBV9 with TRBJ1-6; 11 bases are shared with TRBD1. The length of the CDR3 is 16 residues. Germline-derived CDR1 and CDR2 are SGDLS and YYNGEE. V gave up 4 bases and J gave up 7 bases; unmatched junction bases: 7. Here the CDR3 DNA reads TGTGCCAGCAGCCCGAGGGGACAGGGGGAAAATTCACCCCTCCACTTT. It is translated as CASSPRGQGENSPLHF.